This T cell receptor (beta chain) is drawn from a study of T cells in Graves' hyperthyroidism and ophthalmopathy. Hyperthyroidism patients were newly diagnosed, had disease duration under 2 months, and were aged 18 to 65 years. RNA transcripts yielded amplified TCR beta CDR3 regions. The HTBI set primed first-round TCR CDR3 RT-PCR. Using its own MiXCR run on the multiplex PCR reads, TCRdb lists one record per CDR3 protein. The sample contains roughly 740,000 distinct CDR3 sequences, about a sixth of which appear only once. Germline V gene sequence: CDR1 MGHDK, CDR2 SYGVNS. The V end lost 8 bases, the J end lost 0 bases, and 16 bases lay between the germline ends. The CDR3 is made up of 15 amino acids. This clonotype was counted a few times.

The chain couples TRBV25-1 to TRBJ1-2; tentatively, D is TRBD1 (6 bases). Sequenced input: blood. This receptor was obtained from a man younger than 35 with Graves' hyperthyroidism. DNA of the CDR3: TGTGCCAGCTCCATAATCGGACAGCCTAACTATGGCTACACCTTC. As protein: CASSIIGQPNYGYTF.